Shown below are 7 T cell receptor beta chains from a single sample sequenced in a study of vaccination and CD4 T cells after COVID-19. As to treatment: roughly 10-day PBMC culture with coronavirus spike peptide pools or control peptides (ViraFEST assay). The Oncomine TCR Beta short-read assay generated sequence data from the DNA of cultured CD4+ T cells. TCRdb reprocessed the PCR reads with MiXCR, giving one entry per CDR3 protein. The sample comprises some 15,000 distinct CDR3 sequences, over 50% of which are singletons, and about 14% rests with the top ten. These TCRs' antigens remain unknown. Sequenced input: CD4+ T cells from blood, cultured in vitro. The receptors here all came from a human donor who had recovered from COVID-19.

This sequence joins TRBV7-2 and TRBJ2-5; D is uncertain. The CDR3 has 16 amino acids. Looked up from germline, CDR1 is SGHTA and CDR2 is FQGNSA. The V and J ends lost 0 bases and 2 bases respectively, with 13 bases between them. This chain's CDR3 is CASSLAWRGIQETQYF. CDR3 DNA sequence: TGTGCCAGCAGCTTAGCTTGGCGCGGAATTCAAGAGACCCAGTACTTC.

This clonotype was observed a handful of times. The CDR3 coding sequence is TGTGCCAGCCTTGGGGGACAGGGGAGTTCGAACTATGGCTACACCTTC. Translating gives CASLGGQGSSNYGYTF. V usage is TRBV2 and J usage is TRBJ1-2; TRBD1 matches at 10 bases. The germline gives CDR1 SNHLY, CDR2 FYNNEI. The junction had 11 bases not matched to a gene; V was cut back by 8 bases and J by 2 bases. The CDR3 runs to 16 residues.

This chain joins TRBV27 and TRBJ1-4, with D hard to call. CDR1 MNHEY and CDR2 SMNVEV come from the germline V gene (reference sequence). V dropped 5 bases and J dropped 1 base, with 11 bases sitting between them. This CDR3 is built from 15 residues. The CDR3 here is CASSPYHGTNEKLFF. Written as DNA, the CDR3 is TGTGCCAGCAGTCCCTACCATGGAACTAATGAAAAACTGTTTTTT.

The chain links TRBV7-6 to TRBJ1-2; D perhaps matches TRBD1 (6 bases). The CDR3 sequence is 14 residues long. Germline CDR1 reads SGHVS; CDR2 reads FNYEAQ. V was trimmed by 5 bases and J by 2 bases, leaving 12 bases between them. CDR3 loop: CASSQGGRNYGYTF. CDR3 nucleotide sequence: TGTGCCAGCAGCCAAGGGGGGCGGAACTATGGCTACACCTTC.

The chain combines TRBV20-1 with TRBJ2-1; weak D call: TRBD1 (6 bases). The DNA end lines up better with TRBJ2-7; the J call may be wrong. This CDR3 spans 13 amino acids. Germline V gene data show CDR1 as DFQATT and CDR2 as SNEGSKA (reference sequence). The CDR3 reads CSARKDSLHEQYF. CDR3 nucleotide sequence: TGCAGTGCTAGAAAGGACAGCCTCCACGAGCAGTACTTC.

This clonotype was observed a few times. The chain has TRBV19 and TRBJ1-2, with TRBD1 as a possible D gene (5 bases). Germline V gene lookup returns CDR1 LNHDA and CDR2 SQIVND (reference sequence). This CDR3 spans 13 amino acids. The germline V and J ends were trimmed by 6 bases and 7 bases, with 15 bases remaining between them. CDR3 in amino acids: CASRPPGGFGYTF. DNA for the CDR3: TGTGCCAGTAGGCCGCCCGGGGGGTTTGGCTACACCTTC.

This sequence joins TRBV30 and TRBJ1-1, with 7 bases fitting TRBD1. Germline assignment: CDR1 GTSNPN and CDR2 SVGIG (reference sequence). The CDR3 covers 12 residues. J lost 11 bases, V lost 3 bases, and 9 bases had no gene match. The CDR3 DNA reads TGTGCCTGGAGCGACAGGGACCTAGACGCTTTCTTT. It specifies CAWSDRDLDAFF.